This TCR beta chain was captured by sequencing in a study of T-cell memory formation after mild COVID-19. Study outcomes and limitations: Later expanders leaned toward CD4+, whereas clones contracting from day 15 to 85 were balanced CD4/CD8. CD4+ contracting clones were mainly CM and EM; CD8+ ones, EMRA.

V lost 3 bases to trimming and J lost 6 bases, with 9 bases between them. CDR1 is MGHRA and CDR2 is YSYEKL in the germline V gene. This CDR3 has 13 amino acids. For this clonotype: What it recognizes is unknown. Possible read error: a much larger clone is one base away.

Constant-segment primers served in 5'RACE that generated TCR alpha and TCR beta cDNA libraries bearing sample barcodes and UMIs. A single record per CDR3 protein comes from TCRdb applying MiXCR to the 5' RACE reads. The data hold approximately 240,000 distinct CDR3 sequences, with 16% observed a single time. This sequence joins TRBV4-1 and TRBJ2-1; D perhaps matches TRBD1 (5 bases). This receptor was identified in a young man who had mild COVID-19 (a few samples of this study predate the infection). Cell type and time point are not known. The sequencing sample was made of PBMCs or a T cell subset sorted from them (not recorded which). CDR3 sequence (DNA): TGCGCCAGCAGCCATGGACACCCCAATGAGCAGTTCTTC. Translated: CASSHGHPNEQFF.